This T cell receptor beta chain appears in the sequencing data of a study of graft-versus-host responses after intestinal transplantation. Study details: In this cohort, recipients had multivisceral, liver-intestinal, or isolated intestinal transplants. Each patient got anti-thymocyte globulin induction, then tacrolimus and steroids for approximately three years. Study-level results: The recipient marrow held GvH clones, and some of them showed up first in ileum or blood. Maximum circulating GvH clone levels tracked with early post-transplant HvG decreases.

The sample holds a few counts of this clone. Its target is not known. Deletions cut 4 bases from V and 7 bases from J, with 7 bases between. The germline V gene has CDR1 SQVTM and CDR2 ANQGSEA. There are 11 residues in the CDR3. TCRdb keeps only in-frame clones here, not all; method: immunoSEQ multiplex PCR. The table includes approximately 77,000 clones, roughly nine tenths detected once. This chain joins TRBV29-1 and TRBJ1-4, with D perhaps matching TRBD1 (5 bases). The specimen was unstimulated CD4+ T cells sorted from spleen or lymph node cells, collected before intestinal transplant. The sequence was obtained from a human donor who received an intestinal transplant. CDR3 protein: CSVARGEKLFF. DNA for the CDR3: TGCAGCGTTGCTAGGGGTGAAAAACTGTTTTTT.